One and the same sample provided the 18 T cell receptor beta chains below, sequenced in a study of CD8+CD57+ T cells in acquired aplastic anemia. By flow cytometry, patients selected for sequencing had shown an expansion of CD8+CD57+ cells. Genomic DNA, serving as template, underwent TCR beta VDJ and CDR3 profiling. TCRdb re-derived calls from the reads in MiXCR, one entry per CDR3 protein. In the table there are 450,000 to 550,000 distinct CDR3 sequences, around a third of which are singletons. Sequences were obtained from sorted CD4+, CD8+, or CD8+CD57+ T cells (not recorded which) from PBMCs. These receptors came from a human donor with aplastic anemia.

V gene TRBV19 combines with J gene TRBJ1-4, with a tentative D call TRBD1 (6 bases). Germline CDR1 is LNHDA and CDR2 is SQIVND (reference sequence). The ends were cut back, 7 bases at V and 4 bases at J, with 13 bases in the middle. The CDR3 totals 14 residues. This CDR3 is CASTNTGYNEKLFF. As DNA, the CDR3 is TGTGCCAGTACCAATACAGGGTATAATGAAAAACTGTTTTTT.

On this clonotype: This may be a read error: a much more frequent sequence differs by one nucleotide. CDR3 loop: CATRRTGNYGYTF. The CDR3 bases are TGTGCCACCAGACGGACGGGGAACTATGGCTACACCTTC. This chain connects TRBV6-1 to TRBJ1-2; D remains unclear. Trimming left V 10 bases short and J 2 bases short, with 14 bases between. CDR3 length: 13 amino acids. Looked up from germline, CDR1 is MNHNS and CDR2 is SASEGT.

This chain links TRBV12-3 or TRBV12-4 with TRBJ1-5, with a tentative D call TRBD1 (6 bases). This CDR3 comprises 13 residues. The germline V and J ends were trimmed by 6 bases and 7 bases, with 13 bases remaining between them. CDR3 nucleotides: TGTGCCAGCAGGTACAGGGATGGGCAGCCCCAGCATTTT. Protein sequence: CASRYRDGQPQHF.

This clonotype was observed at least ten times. CDR3 nucleotide sequence: TGTGCCACCAGTGACCCCACTAGCGGGGGTTACAATGAGCAGTTCTTC. It specifies CATSDPTSGGYNEQFF. The V and J genes are TRBV24-1 and TRBJ2-1, with TRBD2 identical over 11 bases. The CDR3 runs 16 residues. CDR1 and CDR2 from the germline V gene are KGHDR and SFDVKD. V was clipped by 4 bases and J by 4 bases; unmatched bases: 5.

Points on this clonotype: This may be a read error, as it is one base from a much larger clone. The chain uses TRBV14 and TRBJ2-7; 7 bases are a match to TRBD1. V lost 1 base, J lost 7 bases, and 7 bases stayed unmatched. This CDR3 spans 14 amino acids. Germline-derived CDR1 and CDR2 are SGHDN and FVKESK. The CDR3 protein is CASSQAQGVGEQYF. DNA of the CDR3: TGTGCCAGCAGCCAAGCTCAGGGGGTTGGTGAGCAGTACTTC.

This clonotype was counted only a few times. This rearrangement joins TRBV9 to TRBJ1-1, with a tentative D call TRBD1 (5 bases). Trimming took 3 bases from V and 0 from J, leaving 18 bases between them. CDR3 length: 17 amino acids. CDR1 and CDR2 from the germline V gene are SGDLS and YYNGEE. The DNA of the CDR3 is TGTGCCAGCAGCGCGGGAGGTATAGGGACCTTGAACACTGAAGCTTTCTTT. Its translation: CASSAGGIGTLNTEAFF.

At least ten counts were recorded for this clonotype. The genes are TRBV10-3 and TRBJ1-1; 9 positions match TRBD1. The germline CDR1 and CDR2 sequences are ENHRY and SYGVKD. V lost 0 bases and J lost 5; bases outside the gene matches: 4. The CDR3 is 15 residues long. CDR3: CAISESRTGVTEAFF. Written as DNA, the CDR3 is TGTGCCATCAGTGAGTCTAGGACAGGGGTGACTGAAGCTTTCTTT.

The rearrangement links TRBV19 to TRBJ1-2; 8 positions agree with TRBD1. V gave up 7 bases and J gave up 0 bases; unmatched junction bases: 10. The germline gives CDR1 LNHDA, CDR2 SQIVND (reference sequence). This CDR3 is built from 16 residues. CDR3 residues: CASTGGTGQTNYGYTF. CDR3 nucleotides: TGTGCCAGTACAGGCGGGACAGGACAAACTAACTATGGCTACACCTTC.

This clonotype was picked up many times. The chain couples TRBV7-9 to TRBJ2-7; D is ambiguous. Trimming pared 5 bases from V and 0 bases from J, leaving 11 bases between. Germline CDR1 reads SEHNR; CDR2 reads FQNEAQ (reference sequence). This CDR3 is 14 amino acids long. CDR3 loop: CASSASQVSYEQYF. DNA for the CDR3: TGTGCCAGCAGCGCTAGTCAGGTCTCCTACGAGCAGTACTTC.

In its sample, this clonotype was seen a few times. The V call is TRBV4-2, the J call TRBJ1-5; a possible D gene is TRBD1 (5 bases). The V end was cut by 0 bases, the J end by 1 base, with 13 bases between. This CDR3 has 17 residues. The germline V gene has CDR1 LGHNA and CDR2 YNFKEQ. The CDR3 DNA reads TGTGCCAGCAGCCAAGAGAGGCAGGGAAGGAGCAATCAGCCCCAGCATTTT. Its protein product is CASSQERQGRSNQPQHF.

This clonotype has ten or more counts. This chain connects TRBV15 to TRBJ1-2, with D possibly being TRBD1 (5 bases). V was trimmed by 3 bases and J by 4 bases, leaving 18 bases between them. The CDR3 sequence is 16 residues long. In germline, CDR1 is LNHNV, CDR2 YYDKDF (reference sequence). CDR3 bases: TGTGCCACCAGCAGGGCCCCTGCGGGGGTTTCCTATGGCTACACCTTC. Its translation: CATSRAPAGVSYGYTF.

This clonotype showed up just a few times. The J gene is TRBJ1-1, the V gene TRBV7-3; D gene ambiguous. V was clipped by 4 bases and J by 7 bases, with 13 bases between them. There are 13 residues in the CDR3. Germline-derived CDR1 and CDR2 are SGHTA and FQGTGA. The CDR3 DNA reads TGTGCCAGCAGCTCGTCTAAGACGAGTGAAGCTTTCTTT. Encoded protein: CASSSSKTSEAFF.

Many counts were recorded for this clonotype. CDR3 sequence: CATSAGQGTDTQYF. Here the CDR3 DNA reads TGTGCCACCAGTGCGGGACAGGGCACAGATACGCAGTATTTT. The chain has TRBV24-1 and TRBJ2-3; 8 bases map to TRBD1. Per the germline V gene, CDR1 is KGHDR and CDR2 is SFDVKD. CDR3 length equals 14 residues. V was clipped by 5 bases and J by 1 base; unmatched bases: 1.

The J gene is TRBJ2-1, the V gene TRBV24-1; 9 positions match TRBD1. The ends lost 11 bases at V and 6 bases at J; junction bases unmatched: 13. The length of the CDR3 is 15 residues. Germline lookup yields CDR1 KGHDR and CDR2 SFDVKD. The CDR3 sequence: CASSPGQGKGNEQFF. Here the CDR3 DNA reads TGTGCCAGCAGCCCGGGACAGGGTAAGGGCAATGAGCAGTTCTTC.

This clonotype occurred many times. The CDR3 is CASSTSGTDYGYTF. For the CDR3, the DNA is TGTGCCAGTAGTACCTCCGGGACAGACTATGGCTACACCTTC. The V and J genes are TRBV19 and TRBJ1-2; 7 bases agree with TRBD1. Trimming took 4 bases from V and 3 from J; bases not matched to a gene: 5. Germline loops: CDR1 LNHDA, CDR2 SQIVND (reference sequence). The CDR3 runs 14 residues.

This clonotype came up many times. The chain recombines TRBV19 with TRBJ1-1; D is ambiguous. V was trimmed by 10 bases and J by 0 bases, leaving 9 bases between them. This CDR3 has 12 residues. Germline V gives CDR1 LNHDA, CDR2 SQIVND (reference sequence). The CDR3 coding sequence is TGTGCCACCGATAGTTTGAACACTGAAGCTTTCTTT. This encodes CATDSLNTEAFF.

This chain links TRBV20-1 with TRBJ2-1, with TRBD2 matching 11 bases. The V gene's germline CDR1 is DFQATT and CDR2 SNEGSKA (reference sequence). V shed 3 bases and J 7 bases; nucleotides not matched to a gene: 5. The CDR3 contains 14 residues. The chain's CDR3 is CSASLAGGDNEQFF. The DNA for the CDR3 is TGCAGTGCTAGCCTAGCGGGAGGAGATAATGAGCAGTTCTTC.

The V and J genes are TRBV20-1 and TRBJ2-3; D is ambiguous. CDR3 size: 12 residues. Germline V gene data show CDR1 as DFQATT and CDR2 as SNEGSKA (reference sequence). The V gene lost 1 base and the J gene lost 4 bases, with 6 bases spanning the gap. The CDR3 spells CSARVAADTQYF. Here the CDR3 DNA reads TGCAGTGCTAGAGTAGCTGCAGATACGCAGTATTTT.